Following are 2 T cell receptor beta chains from one sample sequenced in a study of blood T cells in healthy people across ages. Then a second PCR, running roughly 6 to 11 cycles, was carried out with a sample-barcoded 5' primer and a J-beta primer mix. TCRdb re-analysed the 5' RACE reads in MiXCR, keeping a single row per CDR3 protein. The data contain roughly 2 million distinct CDR3 sequences, 49% of them seen just once; the ten biggest clones take up approximately 2.1%. The sequencing input was blood. These receptors were taken from a woman in her thirties or forties in good health.

This clonotype was observed a handful of times. The rearrangement uses TRBV6-6 and TRBJ2-6; D uncertain. Germline loops: CDR1 MNHNY, CDR2 SVGAGI (reference sequence). V lost 5 bases and J lost 2, with 10 bases in between. CDR3 length: 15 residues. CDR3 protein: CASSTDKPGANVLTF. The CDR3 nucleotides read TGTGCCAGCAGTACCGACAAGCCTGGGGCCAACGTCCTGACTTTC.

The chain is built from TRBV9 and TRBJ2-7; 9 bases line up with TRBD2. Unmatched junction bases numbered 10, after V lost 4 bases and J lost 5 bases. Germline CDR1 is SGDLS and CDR2 is YYNGEE. This CDR3 contains 15 residues. The CDR3 DNA reads TGTGCCAGCAGCTCTAGCGGGGACCCCGGCCACGAGCAGTACTTC. Its protein is CASSSSGDPGHEQYF.